The T cell receptor (beta chain) under discussion was sequenced for a study of cytomegalovirus exposure and HLA in healthy donors. Background on the study: Genetic ancestry analysis placed around four fifths of the roughly 400 donors that were genotyped in the Caucasian-associated cluster.

Note on this clone: The antigen is not known.

The CDR3 has 15 residues. The V gene end was trimmed by 2 bases and the J gene end by 7 bases; junction bases not matched to a gene: 9. The germline V gene encodes CDR1 LNHDA and CDR2 SQIVND (reference sequence). Study-wide points: Association of roughly 18,000 TCR beta sequences with HLA alleles was found at 0.05 false discovery rate in a later analysis. When a later analysis was performed, an Asian-associated ancestry cluster reportedly had fewer N-insertions than the roughly 700-donor mean. The study had only CMV serostatus as immune exposure information.

In the PCR, 60 Vbeta and 13 Jbeta primers were used. Only in-frame clones appear in the TCRdb table, and some are missing; sequencing was by immunoSEQ multiplex PCR. Of roughly 190,000 clones listed, over 70% are singletons. The chain recombines TRBV19 with TRBJ1-2; 8 bases are a match to TRBD1. The material sequenced was PBMCs. The receptor was derived from a woman aged 18 to 35 in good health and CMV-seronegative. The CDR3 coding sequence is TGTGCCAGTAGTATACAGGGGGCCTCCCCGACTGGCTACACCTTC. Protein: CASSIQGASPTGYTF.